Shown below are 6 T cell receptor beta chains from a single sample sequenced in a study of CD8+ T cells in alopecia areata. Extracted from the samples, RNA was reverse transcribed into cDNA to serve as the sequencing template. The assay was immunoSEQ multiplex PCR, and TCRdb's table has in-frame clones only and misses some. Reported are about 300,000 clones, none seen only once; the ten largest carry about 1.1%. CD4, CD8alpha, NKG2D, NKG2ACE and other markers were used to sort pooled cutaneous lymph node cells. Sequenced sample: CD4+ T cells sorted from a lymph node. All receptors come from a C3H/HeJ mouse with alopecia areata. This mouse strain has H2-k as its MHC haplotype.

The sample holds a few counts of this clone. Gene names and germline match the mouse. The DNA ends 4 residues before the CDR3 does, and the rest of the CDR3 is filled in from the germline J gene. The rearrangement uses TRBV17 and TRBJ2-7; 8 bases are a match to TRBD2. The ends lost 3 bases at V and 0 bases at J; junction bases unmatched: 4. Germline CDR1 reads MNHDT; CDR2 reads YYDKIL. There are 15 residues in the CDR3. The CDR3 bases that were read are TGTGCTAGCAGTAGTAAACTGGGGGCCTCCTAT. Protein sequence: CASSSKLGASY. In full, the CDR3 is CASSSKLGASYEQYF.

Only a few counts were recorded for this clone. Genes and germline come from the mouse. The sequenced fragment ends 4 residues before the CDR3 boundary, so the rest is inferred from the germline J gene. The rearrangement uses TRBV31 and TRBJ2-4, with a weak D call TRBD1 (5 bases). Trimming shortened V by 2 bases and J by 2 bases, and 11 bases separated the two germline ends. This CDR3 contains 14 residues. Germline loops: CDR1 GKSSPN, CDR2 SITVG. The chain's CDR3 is CAWSRGGVQNTLYF. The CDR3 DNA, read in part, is TGTGCCTGGAGTAGAGGAGGGGTTCAAAAC.

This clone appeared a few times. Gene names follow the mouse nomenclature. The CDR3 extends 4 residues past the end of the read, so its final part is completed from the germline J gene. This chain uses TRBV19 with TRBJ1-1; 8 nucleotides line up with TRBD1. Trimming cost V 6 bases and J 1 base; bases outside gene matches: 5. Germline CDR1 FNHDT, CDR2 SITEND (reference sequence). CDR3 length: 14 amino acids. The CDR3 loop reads CASTAGTGNTEVFF. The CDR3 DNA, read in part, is TGTGCCAGCACCGCCGGGACAGGGAACACA.

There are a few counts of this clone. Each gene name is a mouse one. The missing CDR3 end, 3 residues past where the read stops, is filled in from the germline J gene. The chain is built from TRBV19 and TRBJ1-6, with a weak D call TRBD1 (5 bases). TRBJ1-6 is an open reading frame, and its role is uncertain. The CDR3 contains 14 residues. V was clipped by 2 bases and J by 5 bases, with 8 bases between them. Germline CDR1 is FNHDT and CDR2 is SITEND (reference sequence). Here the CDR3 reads CASSMAGNNSPLYF. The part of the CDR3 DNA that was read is TGTGCCAGCAGTATGGCAGGGAATAATTCGCCC.

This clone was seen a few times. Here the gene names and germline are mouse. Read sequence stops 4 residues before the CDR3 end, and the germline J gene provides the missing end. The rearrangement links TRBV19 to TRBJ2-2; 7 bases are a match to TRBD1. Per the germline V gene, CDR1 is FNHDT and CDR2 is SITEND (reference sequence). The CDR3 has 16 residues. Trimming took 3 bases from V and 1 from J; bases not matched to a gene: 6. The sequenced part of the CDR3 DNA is TGTGCCAGCAGTAAACGACAGGGCATAAACACCGGG. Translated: CASSKRQGINTG. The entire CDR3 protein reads CASSKRQGINTGQLYF.

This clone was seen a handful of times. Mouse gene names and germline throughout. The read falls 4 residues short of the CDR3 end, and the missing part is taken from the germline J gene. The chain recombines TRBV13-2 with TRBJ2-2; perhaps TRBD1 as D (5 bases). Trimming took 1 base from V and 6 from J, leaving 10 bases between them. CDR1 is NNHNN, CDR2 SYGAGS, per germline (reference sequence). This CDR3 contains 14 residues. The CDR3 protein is CASGDPGRAGQLYF. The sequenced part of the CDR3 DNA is TGTGCCAGCGGTGATCCAGGGAGGGCCGGG.